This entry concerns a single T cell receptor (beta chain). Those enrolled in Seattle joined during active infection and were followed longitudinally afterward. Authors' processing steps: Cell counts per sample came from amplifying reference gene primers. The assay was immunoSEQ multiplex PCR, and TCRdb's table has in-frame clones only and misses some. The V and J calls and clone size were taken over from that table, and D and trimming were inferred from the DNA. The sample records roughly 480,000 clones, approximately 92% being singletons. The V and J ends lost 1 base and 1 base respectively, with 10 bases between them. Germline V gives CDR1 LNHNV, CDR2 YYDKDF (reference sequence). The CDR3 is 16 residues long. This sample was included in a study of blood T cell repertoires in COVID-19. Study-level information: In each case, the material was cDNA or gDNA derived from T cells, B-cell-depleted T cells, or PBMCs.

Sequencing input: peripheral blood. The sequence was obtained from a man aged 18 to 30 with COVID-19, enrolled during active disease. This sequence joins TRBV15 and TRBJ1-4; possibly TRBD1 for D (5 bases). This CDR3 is CATSRVLDITNEKLFF. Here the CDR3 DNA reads TGTGCCACCAGCAGAGTCCTGGACATAACTAATGAAAAACTGTTTTTT.